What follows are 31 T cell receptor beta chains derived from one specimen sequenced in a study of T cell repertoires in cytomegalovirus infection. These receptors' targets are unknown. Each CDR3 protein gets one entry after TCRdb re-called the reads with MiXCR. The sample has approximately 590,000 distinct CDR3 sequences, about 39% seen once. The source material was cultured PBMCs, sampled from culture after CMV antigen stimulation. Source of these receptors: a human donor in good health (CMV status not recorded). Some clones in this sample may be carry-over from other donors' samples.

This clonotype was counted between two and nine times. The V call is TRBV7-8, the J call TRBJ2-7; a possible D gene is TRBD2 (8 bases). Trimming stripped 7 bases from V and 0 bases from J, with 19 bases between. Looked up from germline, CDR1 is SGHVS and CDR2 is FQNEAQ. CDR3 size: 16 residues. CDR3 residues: CASNQGGGRLSYEQYF. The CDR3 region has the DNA TGTGCCAGCAACCAAGGGGGCGGGAGGCTCTCCTACGAGCAGTACTTC.

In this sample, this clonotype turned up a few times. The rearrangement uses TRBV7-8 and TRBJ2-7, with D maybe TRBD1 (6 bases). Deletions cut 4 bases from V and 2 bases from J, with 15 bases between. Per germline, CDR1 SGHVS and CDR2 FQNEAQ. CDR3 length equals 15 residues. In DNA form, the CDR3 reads TGTGCCAGCAGCTCTCACGCGGACAGAGCCTACGAGCAGTACTTC. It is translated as CASSSHADRAYEQYF.

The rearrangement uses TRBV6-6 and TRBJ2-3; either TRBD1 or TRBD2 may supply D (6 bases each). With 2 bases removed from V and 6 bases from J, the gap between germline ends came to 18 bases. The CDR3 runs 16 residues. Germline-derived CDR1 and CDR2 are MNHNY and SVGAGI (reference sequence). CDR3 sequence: CASSYGGLGGSDTQYF. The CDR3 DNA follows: TGTGCCAGCAGTTACGGGGGCCTGGGGGGTAGCGATACGCAGTATTTT.

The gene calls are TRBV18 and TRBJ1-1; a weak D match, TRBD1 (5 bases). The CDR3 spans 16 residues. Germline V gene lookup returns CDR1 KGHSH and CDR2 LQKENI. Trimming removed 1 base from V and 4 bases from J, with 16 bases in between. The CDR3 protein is CASSPRRDHGVTEAFF. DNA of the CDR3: TGTGCCAGCTCACCACGTAGGGACCATGGAGTCACTGAAGCTTTCTTT.

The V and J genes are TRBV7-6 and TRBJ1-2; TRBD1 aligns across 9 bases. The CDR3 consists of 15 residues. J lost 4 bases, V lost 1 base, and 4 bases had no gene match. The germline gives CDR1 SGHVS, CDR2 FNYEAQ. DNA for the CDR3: TGTGCCAGCAGCTTAGGGACAGGGGTTGCCTATGGCTACACCTTC. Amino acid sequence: CASSLGTGVAYGYTF. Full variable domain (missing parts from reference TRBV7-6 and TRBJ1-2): GAGVSQSPRYKVTKRGQDVALRCDPISGHVSLYWYRQALGQGPEFLTYFNYEAQQDKSGLPNDRFSAERPEGSISTLTIQRTEQRDSAMYRCASSLGTGVAYGYTFGSGTRLTVV.

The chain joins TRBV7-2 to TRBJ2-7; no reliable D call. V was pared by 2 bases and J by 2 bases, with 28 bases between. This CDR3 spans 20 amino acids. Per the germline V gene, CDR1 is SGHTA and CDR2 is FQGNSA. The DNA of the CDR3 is TGTGCCAGCAGCTTAAAATGGTCGGCGACTTGGCTAACACGTACCTACGAGCAGTACTTC. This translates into CASSLKWSATWLTRTYEQYF.

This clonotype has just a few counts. The CDR3 DNA follows: TGTGCCAGCAGCCGGGGGACTAGCGGGGGGCAAGGGTTCACAGATACGCAGTATTTT. Residues: CASSRGTSGGQGFTDTQYF. The chain employs TRBV27 and TRBJ2-3, with 15 bases identical to TRBD2. Germline-derived CDR1 and CDR2 are MNHEY and SMNVEV (reference sequence). The CDR3 sequence is 19 residues long. Unmatched junction bases numbered 12, after V lost 6 bases and J lost 2 bases.

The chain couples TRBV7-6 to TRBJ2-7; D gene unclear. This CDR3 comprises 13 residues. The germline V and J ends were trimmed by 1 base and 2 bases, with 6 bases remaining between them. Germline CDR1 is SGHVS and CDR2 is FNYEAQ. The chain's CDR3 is CASSLGNPYEQYF. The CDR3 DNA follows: TGTGCCAGCAGCTTAGGGAATCCCTACGAGCAGTACTTC.

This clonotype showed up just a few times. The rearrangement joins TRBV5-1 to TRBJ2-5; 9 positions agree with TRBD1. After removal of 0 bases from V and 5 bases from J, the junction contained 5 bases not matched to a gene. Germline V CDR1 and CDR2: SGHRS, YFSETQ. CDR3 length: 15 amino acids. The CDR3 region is CASSLGTGDRETQYF. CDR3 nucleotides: TGCGCCAGCAGCTTGGGGACAGGGGACCGGGAGACCCAGTACTTC.

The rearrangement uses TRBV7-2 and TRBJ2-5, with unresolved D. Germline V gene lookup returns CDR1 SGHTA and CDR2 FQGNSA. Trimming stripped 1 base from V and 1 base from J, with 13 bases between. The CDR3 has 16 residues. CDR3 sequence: CASSLVVLNTQETQYF. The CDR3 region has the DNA TGTGCCAGCAGCTTAGTTGTCCTTAACACCCAAGAGACCCAGTACTTC.

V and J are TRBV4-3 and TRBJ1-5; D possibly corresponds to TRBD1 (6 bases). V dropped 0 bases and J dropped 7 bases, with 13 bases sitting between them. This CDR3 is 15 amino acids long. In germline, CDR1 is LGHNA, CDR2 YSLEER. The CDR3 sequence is CASSQEVQGGQPQHF. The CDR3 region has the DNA TGCGCCAGCAGCCAAGAGGTACAGGGTGGCCAGCCCCAGCATTTT.

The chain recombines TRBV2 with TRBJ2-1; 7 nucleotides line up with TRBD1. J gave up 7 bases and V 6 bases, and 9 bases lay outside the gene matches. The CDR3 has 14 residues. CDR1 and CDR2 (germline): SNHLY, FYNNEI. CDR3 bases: TGTGCCAGCAGAGGACAGGCGAGTGAGAATGAGCAGTTCTTC. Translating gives CASRGQASENEQFF.

CDR3 coding DNA: TGTGCCAGCAGCCCCTGGGACAGGTCCTATGGCTACACCTTC. Encoded protein: CASSPWDRSYGYTF. The V call is TRBV3-1, the J call TRBJ1-2, with 8 bases aligning to TRBD1. Trimming at V came to 4 bases and at J to 4 bases, leaving 5 bases not matched to a gene. This CDR3 contains 14 residues. CDR1 and CDR2 from the germline V gene are LGHDT and YNNKEL (reference sequence).

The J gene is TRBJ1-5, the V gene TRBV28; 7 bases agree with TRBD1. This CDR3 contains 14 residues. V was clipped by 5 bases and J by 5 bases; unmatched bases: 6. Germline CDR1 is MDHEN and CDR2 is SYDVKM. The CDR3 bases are TGTGCCAGCAGTCCGATCACAGGGGATCAGCCCCAGCATTTT. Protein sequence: CASSPITGDQPQHF.

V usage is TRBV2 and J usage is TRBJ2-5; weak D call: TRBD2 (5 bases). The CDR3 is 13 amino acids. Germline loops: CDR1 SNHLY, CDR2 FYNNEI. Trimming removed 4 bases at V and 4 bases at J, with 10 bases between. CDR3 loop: CASSGVGRETQYF. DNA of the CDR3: TGTGCCAGCAGTGGGGTAGGGAGAGAGACCCAGTACTTC.

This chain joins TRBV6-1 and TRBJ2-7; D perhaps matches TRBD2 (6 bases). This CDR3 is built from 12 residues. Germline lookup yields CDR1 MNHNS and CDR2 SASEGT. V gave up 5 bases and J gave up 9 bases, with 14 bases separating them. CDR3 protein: CASSPGGWGQYF. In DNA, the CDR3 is TGTGCCAGCAGTCCAGGAGGGTGGGGGCAGTACTTC.

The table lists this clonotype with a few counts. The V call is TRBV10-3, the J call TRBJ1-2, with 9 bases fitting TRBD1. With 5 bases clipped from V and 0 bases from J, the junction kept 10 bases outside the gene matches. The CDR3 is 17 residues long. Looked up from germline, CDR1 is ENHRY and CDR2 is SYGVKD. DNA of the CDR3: TGTGCCATCAGTCAGGCCGGGACAGGGAAACCTAACTATGGCTACACCTTC. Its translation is CAISQAGTGKPNYGYTF.

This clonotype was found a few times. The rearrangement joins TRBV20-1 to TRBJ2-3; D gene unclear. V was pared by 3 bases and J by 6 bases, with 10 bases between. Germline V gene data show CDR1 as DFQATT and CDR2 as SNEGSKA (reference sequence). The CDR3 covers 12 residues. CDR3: CSARSGPDTQYF. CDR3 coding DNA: TGCAGTGCTAGGTCCGGCCCGGATACGCAGTATTTT.

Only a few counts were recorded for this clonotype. CDR3 in DNA: TGTGCCAGCAGCCGAAGAAGGGGTGGGGAGACCCAGTACTTC. This codes for CASSRRRGGETQYF. The V call is TRBV7-2, the J call TRBJ2-5, with a possible D match to TRBD1 (5 bases). Germline CDR1 is SGHTA and CDR2 is FQGNSA. V shed 5 bases and J shed 5 bases, with 15 bases lying between them. This CDR3 spans 14 amino acids.

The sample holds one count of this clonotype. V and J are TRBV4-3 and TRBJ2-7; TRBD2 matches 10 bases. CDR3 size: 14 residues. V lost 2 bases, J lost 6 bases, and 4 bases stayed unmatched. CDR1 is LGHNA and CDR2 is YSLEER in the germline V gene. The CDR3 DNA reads TGCGCCAGCAGCCAACTAGCGGGGGATGGCGAGCAGTACTTC. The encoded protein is CASSQLAGDGEQYF.

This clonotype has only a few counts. The chain's CDR3 is CSAKGRATNEKLFF. For the CDR3, the DNA is TGCAGTGCCAAGGGGAGAGCAACTAATGAAAAACTGTTTTTT. The V and J genes are TRBV20-1 and TRBJ1-4; possibly TRBD1 for D (5 bases). Deletions cut 6 bases from V and 0 bases from J, with 11 bases between. The CDR3 length is 14 residues. CDR1 and CDR2 from the germline V gene are DFQATT and SNEGSKA (reference sequence).

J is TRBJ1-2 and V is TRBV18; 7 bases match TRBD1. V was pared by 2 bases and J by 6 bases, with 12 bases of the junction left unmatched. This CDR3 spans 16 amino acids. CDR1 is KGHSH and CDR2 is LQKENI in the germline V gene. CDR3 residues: CASSPGDSGYGNGYTF. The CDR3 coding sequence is TGTGCCAGCTCACCAGGGGACAGTGGATACGGGAATGGCTACACCTTC.

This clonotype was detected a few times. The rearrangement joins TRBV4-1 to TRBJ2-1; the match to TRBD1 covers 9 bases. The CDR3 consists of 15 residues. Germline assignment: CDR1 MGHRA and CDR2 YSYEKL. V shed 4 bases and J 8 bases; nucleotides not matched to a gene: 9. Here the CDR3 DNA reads TGCGCCAGCAGCCGAACCGGGACAGGGATCGATGAGCAGTTCTTC. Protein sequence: CASSRTGTGIDEQFF.

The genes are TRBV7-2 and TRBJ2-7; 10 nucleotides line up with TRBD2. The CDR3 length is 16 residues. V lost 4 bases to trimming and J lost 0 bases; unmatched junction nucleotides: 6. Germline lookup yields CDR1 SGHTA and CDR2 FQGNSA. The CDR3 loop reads CASSSNSGRSSYEQYF. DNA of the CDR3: TGTGCCAGCAGCTCAAATAGCGGGAGGAGCTCCTACGAGCAGTACTTC.

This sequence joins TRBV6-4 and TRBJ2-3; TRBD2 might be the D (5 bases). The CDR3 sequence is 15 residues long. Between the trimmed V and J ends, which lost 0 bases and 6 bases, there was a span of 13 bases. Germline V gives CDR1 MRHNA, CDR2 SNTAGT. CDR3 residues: CASSDSLAASDTQYF. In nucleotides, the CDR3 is TGTGCCAGCAGTGACTCGCTAGCCGCGTCGGATACGCAGTATTTT.

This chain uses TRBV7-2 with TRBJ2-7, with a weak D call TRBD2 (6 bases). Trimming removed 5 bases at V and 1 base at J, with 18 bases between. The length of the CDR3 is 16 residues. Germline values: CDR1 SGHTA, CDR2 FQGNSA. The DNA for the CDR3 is TGTGCCAGCAGCCCCTTCGGTAGCGGACCTTCCTACGAGCAGTACTTC. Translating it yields CASSPFGSGPSYEQYF.

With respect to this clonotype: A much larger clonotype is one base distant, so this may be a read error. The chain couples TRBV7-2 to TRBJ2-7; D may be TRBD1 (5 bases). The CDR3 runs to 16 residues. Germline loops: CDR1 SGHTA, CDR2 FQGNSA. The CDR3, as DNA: TGTGCCAGCAGCTTAGAAGGGCCAGGGTATTCCTCCGAGCGGTACTTC. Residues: CASSLEGPGYSSERYF.

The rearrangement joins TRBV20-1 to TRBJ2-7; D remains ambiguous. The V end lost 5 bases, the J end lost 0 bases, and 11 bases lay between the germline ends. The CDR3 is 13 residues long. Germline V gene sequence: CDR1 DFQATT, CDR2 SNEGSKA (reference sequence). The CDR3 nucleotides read TGCAGTGCTCTTCTCTCAAGCTCCTACGAGCAGTACTTC. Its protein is CSALLSSSYEQYF.

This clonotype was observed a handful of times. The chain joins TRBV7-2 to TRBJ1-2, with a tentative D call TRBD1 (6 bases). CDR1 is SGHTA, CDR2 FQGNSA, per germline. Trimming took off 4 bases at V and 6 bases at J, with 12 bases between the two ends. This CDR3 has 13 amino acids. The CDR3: CASSSLGGNGYTF. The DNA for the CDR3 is TGTGCCAGCAGCTCCTTAGGGGGGAATGGCTACACCTTC.

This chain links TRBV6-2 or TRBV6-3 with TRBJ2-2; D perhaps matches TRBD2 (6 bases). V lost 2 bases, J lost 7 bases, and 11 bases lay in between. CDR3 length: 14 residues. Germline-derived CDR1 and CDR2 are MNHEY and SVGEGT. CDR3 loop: CASSYAEEGGELFF. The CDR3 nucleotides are TGTGCCAGCAGTTACGCAGAGGAGGGCGGGGAGCTGTTTTTT.

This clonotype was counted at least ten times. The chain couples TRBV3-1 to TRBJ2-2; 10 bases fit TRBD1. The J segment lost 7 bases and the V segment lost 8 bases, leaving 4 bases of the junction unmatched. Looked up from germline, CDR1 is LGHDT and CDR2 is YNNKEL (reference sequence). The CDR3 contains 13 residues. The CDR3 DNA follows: TGTGCCAGCGACAGGGGGCGAGGCGGGGAGCTGTTTTTT. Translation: CASDRGRGGELFF.